This entry features one T cell receptor (beta chain) sequence. These data are taken from a study of blood T cell repertoires in COVID-19. Study summary: Spain, Italy and the United States supplied samples that represented acute and convalescent COVID-19. Nucleic acid was either cDNA or gDNA, and it came from T cells, B-cell-depleted T cells, or PBMCs.

Germline V lookup: CDR1 SGHRS, CDR2 YFSETQ. V shed 0 bases, J shed 5 bases, and the junction held 2 bases outside the gene matches. The CDR3 is made up of 15 amino acids. As processed by the authors: How many nucleated cells were present was estimated from reference gene primer amplification. Data came from immunoSEQ multiplex PCR; TCRdb stores just in-frame clones and leaves some out. From that table come the V and J calls and clone size; the DNA was used to work out D and trimming. The data contain roughly 500,000 clones, over 75% of them singletons. Material for sequencing was peripheral blood. The chain carries TRBV5-1 and TRBJ2-1; 10 bases are a match to TRBD2. The TCR comes from a human donor in a cohort sampled during active COVID-19. The CDR3 DNA is TGCGCCAGCAGCTTGGTTAGCGGGGGGCACAATGAGCAGTTCTTC. Its protein product is CASSLVSGGHNEQFF.